The 26 T cell receptor beta chains below come from one sample, sequenced in a study of blood T cell repertoires in COVID-19. Generated by immunoSEQ multiplex PCR, the TCRdb table keeps only in-frame clones and is missing some. The sample consists of 15,000 to 20,000 clones, roughly 89% of them appearing once. The sample consisted of peripheral blood. All receptors come from a man in his 60s with active COVID-19.

The chain joins TRBV18 to TRBJ1-3; 8 positions match TRBD1. With V trimmed by 2 bases and J by 0 bases, 3 bases remained unmatched. CDR1 KGHSH and CDR2 LQKENI come from the germline V gene. CDR3 length equals 16 residues. Here the CDR3 DNA reads TGTGCCAGCTCACCATTCGACAGGGGCTCTGGAAACACCATATATTTT. Translation: CASSPFDRGSGNTIYF.

This sequence joins TRBV5-5 and TRBJ1-1, with TRBD1 identical over 9 bases. This CDR3 contains 15 residues. The germline V gene encodes CDR1 SGHKS and CDR2 YYEKEE (reference sequence). V shed 3 bases and J 4 bases; nucleotides not matched to a gene: 7. DNA for the CDR3: TGTGCCAGCAGCTCCGGGACAGGGCTGGGCACTGAAGCTTTCTTT. Amino acid sequence: CASSSGTGLGTEAFF. Looking up the rest from reference TRBV5-5 and TRBJ1-1 gives the full variable domain: DAGVTQSPTHLIKTRGQQVTLRCSPISGHKSVSWYQQVLGQGPQFIFQYYEKEERGRGNFPDRFSARQFPNYSSELNVNALLLGDSALYLCASSSGTGLGTEAFFGQGTRLTVV.

The CDR3 here is CASSSYRFNYGYTF. The CDR3 coding sequence is TGTGCCAGCAGCAGTTACAGATTTAACTATGGCTACACCTTC. The chain carries TRBV21-1 and TRBJ1-2; the D call TRBD1 from the table was never checked on the DNA. TRBV21-1 is an annotated pseudogene. CDR3 length equals 14 residues.

The chain recombines TRBV5-8 with TRBJ2-3, with 11 bases identical to TRBD2. The CDR3 is made up of 14 amino acids. V was pared by 10 bases and J by 8 bases, with 12 bases of the junction left unmatched. The germline V gene has CDR1 SGHTS and CDR2 YDEGEE. CDR3 DNA: TGTGCCGGTCGTCTAGCGGGGGGCCAGATTACGCAGTATTTT. It yields the protein CAGRLAGGQITQYF.

This chain joins TRBV6-5 and TRBJ1-3, with TRBD1 as a possible D gene (5 bases). From germline, CDR1 is MNHEY and CDR2 SVGAGI. Trimming cost V 4 bases and J 8 bases, with 15 bases left between them. The CDR3 extends over 14 amino acids. The DNA for the CDR3 is TGTGCCAGCAGTTTCGACGGGGGTAGGGACACCATATATTTT. Translated, it gives CASSFDGGRDTIYF.

The genes are TRBV5-1 and TRBJ2-5; TRBD1 matches at 11 bases. CDR1 is SGHRS and CDR2 is YFSETQ in the germline V gene. The CDR3 has 16 amino acids. V shed 0 bases and J 4 bases; nucleotides not matched to a gene: 5. This CDR3 is CASSLEDRGLAETQYF. The CDR3 region has the DNA TGCGCCAGCAGCTTGGAGGACAGGGGGCTGGCAGAGACCCAGTACTTC. The full variable domain, completed using reference TRBV5-1 and TRBJ2-5, is KAGVTQTPRYLIKTRGQQVTLSCSPISGHRSVSWYQQTPGQGLQFLFEYFSETQRNKGNFPGRFSGRQFSNSRSEMNVSTLELGDSALYLCASSLEDRGLAETQYFGPGTRLLVL.

CDR3 DNA: TGTGCCAGCAGTGCACAGAACCTGAACACTGAAGCTTTCTTT. Its protein product is CASSAQNLNTEAFF. The gene calls are TRBV2 and TRBJ1-1; D uncertain. Germline values: CDR1 SNHLY, CDR2 FYNNEI. The CDR3 sequence is 14 residues long. V lost 4 bases to trimming and J lost 0 bases, with 9 bases between them.

V usage is TRBV7-8 and J usage is TRBJ1-1; possibly TRBD1 for D (6 bases). The CDR3 consists of 15 residues. Germline CDR1 SGHVS, CDR2 FQNEAQ. V was cut by 2 bases and J by 1 base, with 11 bases left in between. CDR3 sequence (DNA): TGTGCCAGCAGCTTAATACCGGGACAGAACACTGAAGCTTTCTTT. Amino acids: CASSLIPGQNTEAFF.

The rearrangement joins TRBV7-6 to TRBJ1-3; D remains unclear. This CDR3 region has 15 residues. Germline V gene lookup returns CDR1 SGHVS and CDR2 FNYEAQ. V was clipped by 4 bases and J by 0 bases, with 10 bases between them. CDR3 in DNA: TGTGCCAGCAGCTCCTGGAGTTCCTCTGGAAACACCATATATTTT. Translated, it gives CASSSWSSSGNTIYF.

The chain couples TRBV2 to TRBJ2-7; 7 bases match TRBD1. CDR1 is SNHLY, CDR2 FYNNEI, per germline. The CDR3 is 14 residues long. Trimming removed 6 bases from V and 6 bases from J; junction bases left unmatched: 11. CDR3 in DNA: TGTGCCAGCAGCCCGGGACAGTCAACGGGCGAGCAGTACTTC. This encodes CASSPGQSTGEQYF. The full variable domain, rest sourced from reference TRBV2 and TRBJ2-7, is EPEVTQTPSHQVTQMGQEVILRCVPISNHLYFYWYRQILGQKVEFLVSFYNNEISEKSEIFDDQFSVERPDGSNFTLKIRSTKLEDSAMYFCASSPGQSTGEQYFGPGTRLTVT.

The V gene is TRBV27, the J gene TRBJ2-3; 8 nucleotides align to TRBD2. This CDR3 is 15 amino acids long. V lost 3 bases and J lost 2; bases outside the gene matches: 4. The V gene's germline CDR1 is MNHEY and CDR2 SMNVEV (reference sequence). The CDR3 loop reads CASSFSGAPTDTQYF. CDR3 in DNA: TGTGCCAGCAGTTTTAGCGGGGCACCCACAGATACGCAGTATTTT.

J is TRBJ1-6 and V is TRBV5-4; no firm D call. The germline V gene has CDR1 SGHNT and CDR2 YYREEE (reference sequence). The CDR3 length is 15 residues. Trimming left V 0 bases short and J 7 bases short, with 11 bases between. The CDR3 DNA follows: TGTGCCAGCAGCTTGGGACGGATGCGGAATTCACCCCTCCACTTT. Amino acids: CASSLGRMRNSPLHF.

The chain combines TRBV6-4 with TRBJ1-1, with D unresolved. Germline V gives CDR1 MRHNA, CDR2 SNTAGT. The CDR3 length is 13 residues. V gave up 8 bases and J gave up 1 base, with 11 bases separating them. The CDR3, as DNA: TGTGCCAGCCGGTCGAACTCGAACACTGAAGCTTTCTTT. This gives the protein CASRSNSNTEAFF.

The chain carries TRBV23-1 and TRBJ2-7; 13 nucleotides match TRBD2. TRBV23-1 qualifies as an ORF whose function is uncertain. Unmatched junction bases numbered 1, after V lost 2 bases and J lost 0 bases. The CDR3 runs 16 residues. The DNA of the CDR3 is TGCGCCAGCAGTCAAGGGACTAGCGGGGACTCCTACGAGCAGTACTTC. Its protein product is CASSQGTSGDSYEQYF.

The CDR3 coding sequence is TGTGCCAGCAGGATCACAGGGCGCACTGAAGCTTTCTTT. It translates to CASRITGRTEAFF. The chain uses TRBV12-3 or TRBV12-4 and TRBJ1-1, with D possibly being TRBD1 (6 bases). Trimming cost V 6 bases and J 4 bases, with 12 bases left between them. This CDR3 has 13 amino acids.

This clone appeared once. The J gene is TRBJ1-1, the V gene TRBV7-9, with D uncertain. The germline gives CDR1 SEHNR, CDR2 FQNEAQ (reference sequence). The CDR3 is 12 amino acids. Trimming stripped 5 bases from V and 6 bases from J, with 10 bases between. The CDR3 sequence is CASSGEAPEAFF. Written as DNA, the CDR3 is TGTGCCAGCAGCGGTGAGGCCCCTGAAGCTTTCTTT.

This chain links TRBV14 with TRBJ2-5; TRBD2 agrees at 14 bases. The CDR3 has 17 amino acids. J gave up 3 bases and V 1 base, and 4 bases lay outside the gene matches. CDR1 is SGHDN and CDR2 is FVKESK in the germline V gene. The CDR3 DNA reads as TGTGCCAGCAGCCAAGGGTGGACTAGCGGGGGGAAAGAGACCCAGTACTTC. Protein: CASSQGWTSGGKETQYF.

The chain combines TRBV2 with TRBJ2-3; D might be TRBD2 (6 bases). CDR1 is SNHLY, CDR2 FYNNEI, per germline. The CDR3 is made up of 17 amino acids. Trimming pared 6 bases from V and 2 bases from J, leaving 21 bases between. CDR3 loop: CASREPGLLPVTDTQYF. The CDR3 nucleotides read TGTGCCAGCAGAGAACCGGGACTCCTACCGGTCACAGATACGCAGTATTTT.

The J gene is TRBJ1-1, the V gene TRBV20-1, with D uncertain. The CDR3 spans 11 residues. Germline CDR1 reads DFQATT; CDR2 reads SNEGSKA (reference sequence). The V end was cut by 6 bases, the J end by 7 bases, with 12 bases between. The CDR3, as DNA: TGCAGTGCCAGGAGGTCCTTTGAAGCTTTCTTT. This gives the protein CSARRSFEAFF.

The chain couples TRBV12-3 or TRBV12-4 to TRBJ1-6; D not resolved. This CDR3 spans 13 amino acids. Trimming shortened V by 4 bases and J by 7 bases, and 8 bases separated the two germline ends. The CDR3 DNA reads as TGTGCCAGCAGTTCCCACACGAATTCACCCCTCCACTTT. It specifies CASSSHTNSPLHF.

The V gene is TRBV20-1, the J gene TRBJ2-7; D is uncertain. CDR1 and CDR2 from the germline V gene are DFQATT and SNEGSKA (reference sequence). With 5 bases removed from V and 5 bases from J, the gap between germline ends came to 10 bases. This CDR3 spans 11 amino acids. CDR3: CSAASGHEQYF. CDR3 bases: TGCAGTGCTGCGTCGGGTCACGAGCAGTACTTC.

This clone is a singleton in its sample. The V and J genes are TRBV7-9 and TRBJ1-5; possibly TRBD1 for D (6 bases). V gave up 1 base and J gave up 4 bases, with 11 bases separating them. Germline V gene sequence: CDR1 SEHNR, CDR2 FQNEAQ (reference sequence). The CDR3 has 15 amino acids. Here the CDR3 reads CASSLGGPGNQPQHF. The CDR3 nucleotides are TGTGCCAGCAGCTTAGGGGGGCCGGGAAATCAGCCCCAGCATTTT.

The genes are TRBV6-5 and TRBJ2-5; 13 positions match TRBD2. The length of the CDR3 is 16 residues. J lost 5 bases, V lost 3 bases, and 6 bases had no gene match. Looked up from germline, CDR1 is MNHEY and CDR2 is SVGAGI. The CDR3 coding sequence is TGTGCCAGCAGTTATCCGACTAGCGGGGGGCGGGAGACCCAGTACTTC. It yields the protein CASSYPTSGGRETQYF.

This chain links TRBV5-1 with TRBJ1-1; 11 nucleotides line up with TRBD1. Germline CDR1 is SGHRS and CDR2 is YFSETQ. The CDR3 is 19 residues long. V was pared by 4 bases and J by 0 bases, with 14 bases of the junction left unmatched. CDR3 nucleotide sequence: TGCGCCAGCAGCCCAGCCGGACAGGGGGCGACTCTTATGAACACTGAAGCTTTCTTT. Amino acid sequence: CASSPAGQGATLMNTEAFF.

The rearrangement joins TRBV4-1 to TRBJ1-1; 7 bases align to TRBD1. The CDR3 contains 14 residues. Germline V CDR1 and CDR2: MGHRA, YSYEKL. V dropped 4 bases and J dropped 1; count of bases not matched to a gene: 3. The CDR3 sequence: CASSLGQENTEAFF. The CDR3 DNA sequence: TGCGCCAGCAGCCTCGGACAGGAGAACACTGAAGCTTTCTTT.

J is TRBJ2-2 and V is TRBV2; TRBD2 aligns across 8 bases. This CDR3 is built from 14 residues. Trimming removed 7 bases from V and 4 bases from J; junction bases left unmatched: 5. Per the germline V gene, CDR1 is SNHLY and CDR2 is FYNNEI. The DNA of the CDR3 is TGTGCCAGCACGTTGCGGGGGGCCACCGGGGAGCTGTTTTTT. Its protein is CASTLRGATGELFF.